This T cell receptor beta chain derives from a study of shared clonotypes between healthy human individuals. Assay used: immunoSEQ multiplex PCR; TCRdb lists only in-frame clones, some missing. The sample has roughly 2.5 million clones, approximately 92% seen once; the top ten hold about 0.13%. Germline CDR1 reads SGHRS; CDR2 reads YFSETQ. Trimming took off 3 bases at V and 4 bases at J, with 16 bases between the two ends. There are 15 residues in the CDR3. The chain combines TRBV5-1 with TRBJ1-1; no clear D gene. Sequenced input: naive CD4+ T cells sorted from blood. The subset was: CD45RA+ positively selected. This receptor was obtained from a man in his late teens or twenties in good health. The CDR3 DNA reads as TGCGCCAGCAGCTCCGACGGAGACCGGGGCACTGAAGCTTTCTTT. Translation: CASSSDGDRGTEAFF.